These 5 T cell receptor beta chains share one sample of origin, sequenced in a study of molecular identifiers for immune sequencing clone quantification. In TCRdb, the PCR reads were re-called with MiXCR into one record per CDR3 protein. The sample has over 550,000 distinct CDR3 sequences, 25% seen once. The sample was naive CD8+ T cells from blood, with Jurkat cell RNA spiked in. The subset here: FACS-sorted CD8+CD4-CCR7+CD45RA+ naive T cells. Every receptor here comes from a human donor in good health. Some libraries in this study had Jurkat cell RNA spiked in.

This clonotype has ten or more counts. The chain combines TRBV6-2 or TRBV6-3 with TRBJ1-5; 8 bases are a match to TRBD1. The CDR3 covers 16 residues. Germline V CDR1 and CDR2: MNHEY, SVGEGT. V was pared by 8 bases and J by 3 bases, with 12 bases of the junction left unmatched. Written as DNA, the CDR3 is TGTGCCAGCCGCTTAGATCGGACAGGGCACAATCAGCCCCAGCATTTT. Protein product: CASRLDRTGHNQPQHF.

This clonotype was seen at least ten times. The chain joins TRBV6-6 to TRBJ2-7, with a tentative D call TRBD2 (5 bases). The ends were cut back, 4 bases at V and 6 bases at J, with 10 bases in the middle. Germline-derived CDR1 and CDR2 are MNHNY and SVGAGI (reference sequence). The CDR3 contains 12 residues. The CDR3: CASSLSAGEQYF. The CDR3 coding sequence is TGTGCCAGCAGTTTGAGCGCGGGCGAGCAGTACTTC.

As for this clonotype: Given a much more abundant clone one base away, this may be a read error. The conserved phenylalanine or tryptophan is not found at the CDR3 terminus, so this likely reflects a read error. It is unclear where the CDR3 begins or ends on the DNA, so no DNA is shown, and the CDR3 is as TCRdb lists it. This chain links TRBV21-1 with TRBJ2-3. TRBV21-1 represents a pseudogene. The CDR3 extends over 18 residues, inclusive of both ends. The CDR3 protein is CASSKVDHSSASTDTQYI.

Many counts were recorded for this clonotype. The chain is built from TRBV7-2 and TRBJ2-7; possibly TRBD2 for D (6 bases). The V and J ends lost 4 bases and 3 bases respectively, with 13 bases between them. CDR3 length: 14 amino acids. Germline lookup yields CDR1 SGHTA and CDR2 FQGNSA. The CDR3 is CASSSTVGGYEQYF. DNA for the CDR3: TGTGCCAGCAGCTCCACGGTGGGGGGCTACGAGCAGTACTTC.

This clonotype occurred a few times. The chain carries TRBV6-1 and TRBJ2-3; 7 nucleotides agree with TRBD1. Germline V gives CDR1 MNHNS, CDR2 SASEGT. The CDR3 extends over 16 amino acids. J was trimmed by 0 bases and V by 2 bases; bases with no gene match: 5. The CDR3 loop is CASSEWGQSSTDTQYF. CDR3 sequence (DNA): TGTGCCAGCAGTGAATGGGGACAGAGCAGCACAGATACGCAGTATTTT.